This TCR beta chain was captured by sequencing in a study of blood T cell repertoires in COVID-19. In the original analysis: Counts of nucleated cells, estimated from reference gene primer amplification, were obtained. TCRdb's copy holds only in-frame clones and misses some; the assay was immunoSEQ multiplex PCR. That table gives V, J and clone size, and the DNA gave D and trimming. The sample has around 100,000 clones, about 88% seen once; the top ten hold roughly 7.3%. This clone is a singleton in its sample. Germline CDR1 reads SNHLY; CDR2 reads FYNNEI. The CDR3 covers 15 residues. Trimming removed 1 base from V and 1 base from J, with 7 bases in between.

The chain combines TRBV2 with TRBJ2-2, with no clear D. Sequencing was carried out using peripheral blood. The TCR originated in a man between 25 and 39 years old in a cohort sampled during active COVID-19. This CDR3 is CASSEGPLNTGELFF. CDR3 nucleotides: TGTGCCAGCAGTGAAGGGCCGTTGAACACCGGGGAGCTGTTTTTT.